This TCR beta chain came from a study of T-cell memory formation after mild COVID-19. TCRdb recomputed calls from the 5' RACE reads with MiXCR, one row per CDR3 protein. The profile shows around 130,000 distinct CDR3 sequences, around 6.3% of them singletons. This clonotype was counted a few times. V gave up 4 bases and J gave up 11 bases; unmatched junction bases: 9. Per the germline V gene, CDR1 is SGHAT and CDR2 is FQNNGV. This CDR3 contains 13 residues. The source of this sequence is an adult woman who had mild COVID-19 (a few samples of this study predate the infection). Cell type and time point are not known. Material: PBMCs or a T cell subset sorted from them (not recorded which). The V and J genes are TRBV11-2 and TRBJ2-5; 8 positions match TRBD2. In nucleotides, the CDR3 is TGTGCCAGCAGCTACGGGGGGGCATCTGCACAGTACTTC. Protein sequence: CASSYGGASAQYF.